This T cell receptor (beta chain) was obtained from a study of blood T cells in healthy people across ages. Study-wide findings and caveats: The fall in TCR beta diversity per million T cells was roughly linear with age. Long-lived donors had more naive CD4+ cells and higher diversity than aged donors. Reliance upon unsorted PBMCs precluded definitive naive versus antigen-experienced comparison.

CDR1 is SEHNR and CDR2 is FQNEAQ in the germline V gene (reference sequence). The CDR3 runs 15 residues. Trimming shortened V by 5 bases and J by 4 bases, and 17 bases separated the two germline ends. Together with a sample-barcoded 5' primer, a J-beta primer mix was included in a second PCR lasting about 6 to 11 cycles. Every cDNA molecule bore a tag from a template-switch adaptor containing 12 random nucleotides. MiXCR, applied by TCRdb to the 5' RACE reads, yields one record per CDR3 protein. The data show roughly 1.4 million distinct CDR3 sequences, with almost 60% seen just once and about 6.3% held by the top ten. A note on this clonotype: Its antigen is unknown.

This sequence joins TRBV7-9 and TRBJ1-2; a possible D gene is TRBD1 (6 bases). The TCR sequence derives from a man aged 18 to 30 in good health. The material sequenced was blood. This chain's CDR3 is CASSATGIKGYGYTF. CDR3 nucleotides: TGTGCCAGCAGCGCGACAGGAATAAAAGGCTATGGCTACACCTTC.